Listed here is a single T cell receptor (beta chain). No antigen is known for it. These data belong to a study of T cell responses to AZD1222 COVID-19 vaccine. Broader study findings: Just six AZD1222 recipients were seropositive at baseline. Increased Spike-specific TCR breadth and depth were observed after two AZD1222 doses. Unmutated variant regions are reportedly targeted by nearly half of spike-specific TCRs.

Some clones are missing from TCRdb's copy, which holds only in-frame ones; the method was immunoSEQ multiplex PCR. The data show 150,000 to 160,000 clones, with less than 90% seen just once and 3.1% held by the top ten. With V trimmed by 7 bases and J by 3 bases, 8 bases remained unmatched. CDR3 length equals 13 residues. The V gene's germline CDR1 is SQVTM and CDR2 ANQGSEA. Sequenced here: peripheral blood, sampled on day 0 of AZD1222 vaccination. The receptor's source is an adult in good health. The chain couples TRBV29-1 to TRBJ1-1; 7 bases map to TRBD1. The CDR3 spells CSGRVQGDTEAFF. In DNA, the CDR3 is TGCAGCGGCCGGGTGCAGGGGGACACTGAAGCTTTCTTT.